The rows below give T cell receptor beta chains drawn from one sample of a study of shared clonotypes between healthy human individuals. Generated by immunoSEQ multiplex PCR, the TCRdb table keeps only in-frame clones and is missing some. The repertoire consists of 1.5 million to 2.5 million clones, with roughly 94% occurring once and the leading ten covering more than 0.9%. Sequencing used naive CD8+ T cells sorted from blood. These receptors were taken from a man aged 18-30 years in good health. Both conserved end residues are part of each CDR3. A D gene is named only where the DNA matches it firmly. The listing skips clone size in some rows; elsewhere it reads once, few, many or a size class.

.,TRBV10-2,15,TRBJ1-1,.,CASSDDNVPNTEAFF,TGCGCCAGCAGTGACGACAATGTTCCGAACACTGAAGCTTTCTTT
.,TRBV7-2,14,TRBJ1-2,.,CASSALTQNYGYTF,TGTGCCAGCAGCGCGCTCACCCAGAACTATGGCTACACCTTC
.,TRBV7-2,13,TRBJ2-7,.,CASAVLSTYEQYF,TGTGCCAGCGCGGTTCTCTCCACCTACGAGCAGTACTTC
once,TRBV4-1,17,TRBJ2-2,.,CASSPDRTTGSTGELFF,TGCGCCAGCAGCCCCGACCGAACAACAGGGTCCACCGGGGAGCTGTTTTTT
.,TRBV5-6,14,TRBJ2-7,.,CASSLSDSSYEQYF,TGTGCCAGCAGCTTGTCCGACAGTTCCTACGAGCAGTACTTC
.,TRBV5-6,12,TRBJ2-7,.,CASSFEGLEQYF,TGTGCCAGCAGCTTTGAGGGGCTCGAGCAGTACTTC
.,TRBV27,13,TRBJ2-7,.,CASSLLQGYEQYF,TGTGCCAGCAGTTTACTGCAGGGGTACGAGCAGTACTTC
.,TRBV29-1,10,TRBJ2-1,.,CSVEHGMQFF,TGCAGCGTTGAACATGGTATGCAGTTCTTC
few,TRBV7-9,12,TRBJ1-5,.,CASSLDGQPQHF,TGTGCCAGCAGCTTAGATGGGCAGCCCCAGCATTTT
.,TRBV6-5,14,TRBJ2-1,TRBD1,CASSYVDRGNEQFF,TGTGCCAGCAGTTACGTGGACAGGGGCAATGAGCAGTTCTTC
.,TRBV19,13,TRBJ2-4,.,CASSIIAKNIQYF,TGTGCCAGTAGTATAATCGCCAAAAACATTCAGTACTTC
.,TRBV19,13,TRBJ2-7,TRBD2,CASGGAGGYEQYF,TGTGCCAGCGGGGGGGCAGGAGGCTACGAGCAGTACTTC
.,TRBV6-5,15,TRBJ2-7,.,CASSSGPSEQYEQYF,TGTGCCAGCAGCTCGGGACCGTCAGAGCAGTACGAGCAGTACTTC
.,TRBV7-8,16,TRBJ1-2,.,CASSLDLPPSNYGYTF,TGTGCCAGCAGCCTAGACCTCCCGCCATCTAACTATGGCTACACCTTC
.,TRBV27,14,TRBJ1-2,.,CASSLGAEAGGYTF,TGTGCCAGCAGTTTGGGGGCAGAGGCGGGTGGCTACACCTTC
.,TRBV9,13,TRBJ1-2,.,CASGTDPNYGYTF,TGTGCCAGCGGGACGGATCCTAACTATGGCTACACCTTC
.,TRBV7-5,11,TRBJ1-1,.,CARSHDTEAFF,TGTGCCAGAAGCCACGATACTGAAGCTTTCTTT
.,TRBV30,14,TRBJ2-7,.,CAWSREGGSYEQYF,TGTGCCTGGAGTCGGGAAGGAGGCTCCTACGAGCAGTACTTC
.,TRBV7-6,13,TRBJ2-2,.,CASSLEGSGELFF,TGTGCCAGCAGCTTAGAGGGCTCCGGGGAGCTGTTTTTT
.,TRBV7-9,16,TRBJ2-7,TRBD2,CASSQVGLAGGYEQYF,TGTGCCAGCAGCCAGGTTGGGCTAGCGGGAGGCTACGAGCAGTACTTC
.,TRBV29-1,13,TRBJ2-2,.,CSAFFANTGELFF,TGCAGCGCCTTCTTCGCGAACACCGGGGAGCTGTTTTTT
once,TRBV29-1,12,TRBJ2-1,.,CSVFPGAYEQFF,TGCAGCGTTTTCCCAGGGGCCTATGAGCAGTTCTTC
.,TRBV27,17,TRBJ2-1,TRBD2,CASSFLGSGGLYNEQFF,TGTGCCAGCAGTTTTCTGGGTAGCGGGGGGTTGTACAATGAGCAGTTCTTC
.,TRBV6-1,13,TRBJ2-7,.,CASSESMKYEQYF,TGTGCCAGCAGTGAATCAATGAAGTACGAGCAGTACTTC
.,TRBV4-3,13,TRBJ2-7,TRBD1,CASSPYRGYEQYF,TGCGCCAGCAGCCCGTACAGGGGCTACGAGCAGTACTTC
once,TRBV6-5,14,TRBJ2-1,.,CASSYSGEANEQFF,TGTGCCAGCAGTTACTCTGGAGAGGCCAATGAGCAGTTCTTC
.,TRBV11-2,16,TRBJ1-2,.,CASSLEAGVTNYGYTF,TGTGCCAGCAGCTTAGAGGCAGGGGTGACTAACTATGGCTACACCTTC
.,TRBV5-6,18,TRBJ2-6,TRBD1,CASSFWDRVLSGANVLTF,TGTGCCAGCAGCTTCTGGGACAGGGTTCTCTCTGGGGCCAACGTCCTGACTTTC
.,TRBV5-6,14,TRBJ2-7,TRBD2,CASSHSGRDYEQYF,TGTGCCAGCAGCCATAGCGGGAGGGACTACGAGCAGTACTTC
.,TRBV27,16,TRBJ2-3,.,CASTTYQDMSADTQYF,TGTGCCAGCACGACGTACCAGGACATGAGCGCAGATACGCAGTATTTT
.,TRBV27,14,TRBJ2-5,TRBD2,CASSVGLAKETQYF,TGTGCCAGCAGTGTGGGACTAGCGAAAGAGACCCAGTACTTC
.,TRBV5-5,16,TRBJ2-5,TRBD1,CASSADRVDPWETQYF,TGTGCCAGCAGCGCCGACAGGGTCGACCCCTGGGAGACCCAGTACTTC
.,TRBV27,17,TRBJ1-2,TRBD1,CASSFNFFGQGTGGYTF,TGTGCCAGCAGTTTTAATTTTTTTGGACAGGGGACCGGTGGCTACACCTTC
.,TRBV27,14,TRBJ2-7,TRBD2,CASGSGGVTYEQYF,TGTGCCAGCGGAAGCGGGGGAGTAACCTACGAGCAGTACTTC
.,TRBV29-1,13,TRBJ1-1,TRBD1,CSVATGGNTEAFF,TGCAGCGTTGCAACAGGGGGTAACACTGAAGCTTTCTTT
.,TRBV7-9,16,TRBJ2-7,.,CASSLGGSGGMDEQYF,TGTGCCAGCAGCTTAGGTGGGTCTGGGGGTATGGACGAGCAGTACTTC
.,TRBV28,15,TRBJ1-3,TRBD1,CASSRTGGSGNTIYF,TGTGCCAGCAGTCGAACAGGGGGCTCTGGAAACACCATATATTTT
.,TRBV30,15,TRBJ1-6,.,CAWSTGGADNSPLHF,TGTGCCTGGAGCACTGGTGGGGCCGATAATTCACCCCTCCACTTT
.,TRBV5-1,12,TRBJ2-7,.,CASSLGLYEQYF,TGCGCCAGCAGCTTGGGCCTCTACGAGCAGTACTTC
.,TRBV29-1,16,TRBJ2-1,TRBD1,CSVLPGQGPSYNEQFF,TGCAGCGTTCTCCCGGGACAGGGGCCCTCCTACAATGAGCAGTTCTTC
.,TRBV11-2,17,TRBJ2-2,.,CASSLGASTGRNGELFF,TGTGCCAGCAGCTTAGGAGCTTCCACAGGGCGGAACGGGGAGCTGTTTTTT
.,TRBV11-2,14,TRBJ2-5,.,CASSLAGPEETQYF,TGTGCCAGCAGCTTGGCGGGGCCTGAAGAGACCCAGTACTTC
.,TRBV30,14,TRBJ2-7,.,CAWSDPPGGREQYF,TGTGCCTGGAGTGACCCGCCTGGGGGGCGCGAGCAGTACTTC
.,TRBV6-1,11,TRBJ2-4,.,CASSLAPIQYF,TGTGCCAGCAGTCTAGCCCCAATTCAGTACTTC
.,TRBV4-1,15,TRBJ2-3,.,CASSQGGISTDTQYF,TGCGCCAGCAGCCAAGGGGGGATAAGCACAGATACGCAGTATTTT